These 28 T cell receptor beta chains share one sample of origin, sequenced in a study of T cells after somatic rescue of genetic block. TCRdb's table, derived via immunoSEQ multiplex PCR, lists solely in-frame clones and lacks some. This table has about 88,000 clones, 70% to 90% appearing once. Sample: peripheral blood mononuclear cells (PBMCs). These receptors came from a woman younger than 30.

The chain recombines TRBV5-1 with TRBJ2-2, with 8 bases identical to TRBD1. Losses at the gene ends were 2 bases for V and 1 base for J; bases not matched to a gene: 4. The CDR3 is made up of 16 amino acids. CDR1 and CDR2 from the germline V gene are SGHRS and YFSETQ. CDR3 region: CASSLTGTGNTGELFF. In DNA form, the CDR3 reads TGCGCCAGCAGCTTAACCGGGACAGGGAACACCGGGGAGCTGTTTTTT.

This chain links TRBV29-1 with TRBJ2-3; tentative D call: TRBD1 (7 bases). The germline V gene encodes CDR1 SQVTM and CDR2 ANQGSEA. The CDR3 has 12 residues. The CDR3 coding sequence is TGCAGTGCCGGAGGGGGCCCAGATACGCAGTATTTT. Residues: CSAGGGPDTQYF.

The genes are TRBV2 and TRBJ1-5; TRBD1 might be the D (6 bases). The CDR3 sequence is 15 residues long. Germline V gives CDR1 SNHLY, CDR2 FYNNEI. Trimming took off 6 bases at V and 5 bases at J, with 17 bases between the two ends. The CDR3 region has the DNA TGTGCCAGCAGGGGGGGCCAGCCGGGACATCAGCCCCAGCATTTT. Its translation: CASRGGQPGHQPQHF.

The chain employs TRBV28 and TRBJ1-5, with a tentative D call TRBD1 (6 bases). The germline V gene encodes CDR1 MDHEN and CDR2 SYDVKM. The CDR3 loop spans 15 amino acids. V gave up 5 bases and J gave up 2 bases, with 13 bases separating them. CDR3 in amino acids: CASSPQGRGNQPQHF. CDR3 in DNA: TGTGCCAGCAGTCCTCAGGGGAGAGGCAATCAGCCCCAGCATTTT.

This chain connects TRBV7-9 to TRBJ1-2, with 9 positions matching TRBD1. This CDR3 is 14 amino acids long. V shed 2 bases, J shed 7 bases, and the junction held 5 bases outside the gene matches. Germline CDR1 and CDR2: SEHNR and FQNEAQ (reference sequence). The CDR3 nucleotides read TGTGCCAGCAGCTTAACCGGGACAGGGACTGGCTACACCTTC. Translated, it gives CASSLTGTGTGYTF.

The chain uses TRBV6-4 and TRBJ2-7, with 8 bases that match TRBD2. This CDR3 contains 13 residues. From germline, CDR1 is MRHNA and CDR2 SNTAGT. V was pared by 8 bases and J by 4 bases, with 7 bases of the junction left unmatched. This CDR3 reads CASPSAGAYEQYF. CDR3 in DNA: TGTGCCAGCCCCTCAGCGGGAGCTTACGAGCAGTACTTC.

CDR3 coding DNA: TGTGCCAGCAGGCCGGTCGGGGGGTACGAGCAGTACTTC. It translates to CASRPVGGYEQYF. The J gene is TRBJ2-5, the V gene TRBV6-1, with TRBD2 matching over 7 bases. The tail of the sequence fits TRBJ2-7 better, so the J call may be wrong. The CDR3 loop spans 13 amino acids. CDR1 and CDR2 from the germline V gene are MNHNS and SASEGT.

Points on this clone: Other DNA sequences from this sample encode an identical CDR3 as well. The genes are TRBV9 and TRBJ2-1; D uncertain. The CDR3 covers 10 residues. Germline CDR1 is SGDLS and CDR2 is YYNGEE. V lost 5 bases and J 6 bases, leaving 3 bases between the germline ends. This chain's CDR3 is CASSGNEQFF. Here the CDR3 DNA reads TGTGCCAGCAGTGGCAATGAGCAGTTCTTC.

This clone turned up a few times. The J gene is TRBJ1-1, the V gene TRBV27; maybe TRBD1 (6 bases). This CDR3 comprises 13 residues. V lost 7 bases and J lost 4, with 13 bases in between. Germline V gives CDR1 MNHEY, CDR2 SMNVEV (reference sequence). CDR3 in DNA: TGTGCCAGCACCCACAACAGGGTCACTGAAGCTTTCTTT. Protein sequence: CASTHNRVTEAFF.

The V call is TRBV10-1, the J call TRBJ2-2; D unresolved. V lost 6 bases and J lost 3, with 11 bases in between. The CDR3 runs 14 residues. Per germline, CDR1 WNHNN and CDR2 SYGVQD (reference sequence). DNA for the CDR3: TGCGCCAGCAGGGGGTTGGCATACACCGGGGAGCTGTTTTTT. As protein: CASRGLAYTGELFF.

This chain uses TRBV2 with TRBJ2-7; TRBD2 aligns across 13 bases. In germline, CDR1 is SNHLY, CDR2 FYNNEI. The V and J ends lost 6 bases and 3 bases, in that order; junction bases with no gene match: 8. The CDR3 spans 16 residues. The CDR3 bases are TGTGCCAGCAGGCCCGGGGGACTAGCGGGGTTCTACGAGCAGTACTTC. Amino acid sequence: CASRPGGLAGFYEQYF. The full variable domain, its missing parts supplied by reference TRBV2 and TRBJ2-7, is EPEVTQTPSHQVTQMGQEVILRCVPISNHLYFYWYRQILGQKVEFLVSFYNNEISEKSEIFDDQFSVERPDGSNFTLKIRSTKLEDSAMYFCASRPGGLAGFYEQYFGPGTRLTVT.

This chain uses TRBV28 with TRBJ1-5; the D gene is possibly TRBD1 (5 bases). The V end lost 10 bases, the J end lost 0 bases, and 19 bases lay between the germline ends. This CDR3 contains 16 residues. Germline lookup yields CDR1 MDHEN and CDR2 SYDVKM. The CDR3, as DNA: TGTGCCATCAACAGTTTCGGGACTCATAGCAATCAGCCCCAGCATTTT. Encoded protein: CAINSFGTHSNQPQHF.

V is TRBV5-4 and J is TRBJ2-5; TRBD2 matches at 9 bases. The CDR3 runs to 19 residues. V trimming: 3 bases; J trimming: 1 base; junction bases outside the gene matches: 16. Germline V gene data show CDR1 as SGHNT and CDR2 as YYREEE (reference sequence). The CDR3 DNA reads TGTGCCAGCAGCTCGACGCCTAGCCGACTAGCGGAGATCCAAGAGACCCAGTACTTC. As protein: CASSSTPSRLAEIQETQYF.

The genes are TRBV10-3 and TRBJ1-2; D is perhaps TRBD1 (6 bases). From germline, CDR1 is ENHRY and CDR2 SYGVKD. The CDR3 contains 14 residues. V gave up 6 bases and J gave up 8 bases, with 19 bases separating them. CDR3 residues: CAIRKSQGNDGYTF. The CDR3 DNA reads TGTGCCATCAGGAAGTCACAGGGTAACGACGGCTACACCTTC.

The chain recombines TRBV13 with TRBJ2-7; D might be TRBD2 (6 bases). V was shortened by 0 bases and J by 3 bases, with 9 bases between the two germline ends. The germline V gene encodes CDR1 PRHDT and CDR2 FYEKMQ (reference sequence). This CDR3 comprises 14 residues. This CDR3 reads CASSLGGLSYEQYF. In DNA form, the CDR3 reads TGTGCCAGCAGCTTAGGGGGACTTAGCTACGAGCAGTACTTC.

This clone was counted a single time. The chain carries TRBV7-9 and TRBJ2-3; 8 nucleotides line up with TRBD2. This CDR3 is 18 amino acids long. Per germline, CDR1 SEHNR and CDR2 FQNEAQ (reference sequence). V shed 10 bases and J 0 bases; nucleotides not matched to a gene: 18. The CDR3: CATQGLQRERTSTDTQYF. For the CDR3, the DNA is TGTGCCACCCAAGGTCTCCAGCGGGAGCGAACTAGCACAGATACGCAGTATTTT.

The V gene is TRBV6-4, the J gene TRBJ2-2, with TRBD2 as a possible D gene (5 bases). CDR1 and CDR2 from the germline V gene are MRHNA and SNTAGT. V gave up 9 bases and J gave up 2 bases, with 16 bases separating them. The CDR3 runs 15 residues. CDR3: CASMREPTNTGELFF. The CDR3 DNA sequence: TGTGCCAGTATGAGGGAACCAACTAACACCGGGGAGCTGTTTTTT.

The chain combines TRBV19 with TRBJ1-1, with TRBD1 as a possible D gene (5 bases). Trimming removed 7 bases at V and 6 bases at J, with 15 bases between. CDR1 LNHDA and CDR2 SQIVND come from the germline V gene (reference sequence). The CDR3 loop spans 13 amino acids. CDR3 loop: CASTYLGVPEAFF. CDR3 in DNA: TGTGCCAGTACCTATTTGGGGGTCCCTGAAGCTTTCTTT. Combining the CDR3 with reference TRBV19 and TRBJ1-1 gives the whole variable domain DGGITQSPKYLFRKEGQNVTLSCEQNLNHDAMYWYRQDPGQGLRLIYYSQIVNDFQKGDIAEGYSVSREKKESFPLTVTSAQKNPTAFYLCASTYLGVPEAFFGQGTRLTVV.

The chain uses TRBV30 and TRBJ2-7; 9 bases are shared with TRBD1. The junction had 2 bases not matched to a gene; V was cut back by 5 bases and J by 0 bases. This CDR3 spans 13 amino acids. Germline loops: CDR1 GTSNPN, CDR2 SVGIG (reference sequence). CDR3 DNA: TGTGCCTGGGGACAGGGGATCTCCTACGAGCAGTACTTC. Protein product: CAWGQGISYEQYF.

This clone was recorded once. The rearrangement links TRBV11-2 to TRBJ2-3; TRBD2 agrees at 12 bases. The V and J ends lost 5 bases and 6 bases, in that order; junction bases with no gene match: 12. Germline loops: CDR1 SGHAT, CDR2 FQNNGV. The CDR3 length is 17 residues. DNA of the CDR3: TGTGCCAGCAGCCATGGGCGGGCTAGCGGGAGGGCGGATACGCAGTATTTT. Amino acids: CASSHGRASGRADTQYF.

The chain employs TRBV5-1 and TRBJ1-2, with a weak D call TRBD1 (6 bases). The CDR3 is made up of 15 amino acids. Germline-derived CDR1 and CDR2 are SGHRS and YFSETQ. V was shortened by 4 bases and J by 6 bases, with 19 bases between the two germline ends. CDR3 sequence: CASSLDTGFSNGYTF. The CDR3 nucleotides read TGCGCCAGCAGCCTGGATACAGGGTTCAGTAATGGCTACACCTTC.

The chain couples TRBV7-3 to TRBJ1-1, with TRBD1 matching over 10 bases. The CDR3 is 13 amino acids. Germline V lookup: CDR1 SGHTA, CDR2 FQGTGA. Trimming removed 5 bases from V and 7 bases from J; junction bases left unmatched: 4. The CDR3 is CASSLGTGDEAFF. Written as DNA, the CDR3 is TGTGCCAGCAGCCTTGGGACAGGGGATGAAGCTTTCTTT. Drawing the rest from reference TRBV7-3 and TRBJ1-1, the complete variable domain is GAGVSQTPSNKVTEKGKYVELRCDPISGHTALYWYRQSLGQGPEFLIYFQGTGAADDSGLPNDRFFAVRPEGSVSTLKIQRTERGDSAVYLCASSLGTGDEAFFGQGTRLTVV.

V is TRBV9 and J is TRBJ2-2; no definite D call. From germline, CDR1 is SGDLS and CDR2 YYNGEE. This CDR3 spans 16 amino acids. V lost 0 bases, J lost 3 bases, and 12 bases lay in between. In DNA form, the CDR3 reads TGTGCCAGCAGCGTAGGTCTAGTCGCGGACACCGGGGAGCTGTTTTTT. The encoded protein is CASSVGLVADTGELFF.

The chain carries TRBV19 and TRBJ2-6; 8 bases fit TRBD1. This CDR3 has 18 residues. J gave up 1 base and V 1 base, and 6 bases lay outside the gene matches. Germline CDR1 LNHDA, CDR2 SQIVND (reference sequence). This CDR3 is CASSIAGQGASGANVLTF. For the CDR3, the DNA is TGTGCCAGTAGTATAGCCGGGCAGGGGGCGTCTGGGGCCAACGTCCTGACTTTC.

The V gene is TRBV25-1, the J gene TRBJ1-6; 7 positions agree with TRBD1. This CDR3 is 15 amino acids long. Germline values: CDR1 MGHDK, CDR2 SYGVNS. V lost 4 bases, J lost 8 bases, and 8 bases stayed unmatched. CDR3 bases: TGTGCCAGCAGTGGCCCGACAGGGAGGTATTCACCCCTCCACTTT. This codes for CASSGPTGRYSPLHF. Complete variable domain (other parts from reference TRBV25-1 and TRBJ1-6): EADIYQTPRYLVIGTGKKITLECSQTMGHDKMYWYQQDPGMELHLIHYSYGVNSTEKGDLSSESTVSRIRTEHFPLTLESARPSHTSQYLCASSGPTGRYSPLHFGNGTRLTVT.

This rearrangement joins TRBV28 to TRBJ2-2; D not certain. The V end was cut by 5 bases, the J end by 1 base, with 17 bases between. The CDR3 has 17 residues. The germline V gene encodes CDR1 MDHEN and CDR2 SYDVKM. The CDR3 here is CASSRIGSILNTGELFF. CDR3 sequence (DNA): TGTGCCAGCAGTCGAATAGGCTCGATCCTGAACACCGGGGAGCTGTTTTTT.

The CDR3 DNA reads as TGTGCCAGCAGAGGGGGGCCAGGGCAGCCCCAGCATTTT. It encodes CASRGGPGQPQHF. This chain uses TRBV27 with TRBJ1-5; D might be TRBD1 (6 bases). Trimming removed 6 bases at V and 7 bases at J, with 13 bases between. CDR3 length: 13 residues. Germline V gives CDR1 MNHEY, CDR2 SMNVEV (reference sequence).

The gene calls are TRBV5-1 and TRBJ2-1; no definite D call. From germline, CDR1 is SGHRS and CDR2 YFSETQ. With 1 base removed from V and 0 bases from J, the gap between germline ends came to 8 bases. This CDR3 spans 15 amino acids. The CDR3 here is CASSLSSISYNEQFF. In nucleotides, the CDR3 is TGCGCCAGCAGCTTGTCGAGCATCTCCTACAATGAGCAGTTCTTC.